This T cell receptor beta chain was sequenced for a study of blood T cell repertoires in COVID-19. As for the study in general: Sites across the United States, Italy and Spain contributed samples from acute and convalescent COVID-19.

Authors' processing steps: Reference gene primer amplification in the assay estimated nucleated cell counts. Data came from immunoSEQ multiplex PCR; TCRdb stores just in-frame clones and leaves some out. Clonal size and the V and J genes are those of that table, whereas D and trimming came from the DNA. The sample comprises approximately 260,000 clones, roughly 80% of which are singletons, and roughly a tenth rests with the top ten. Germline trimming cut 8 bases from V and 3 bases from J; bases unmatched to any gene: 11. The CDR3 has 16 residues. Germline lookup yields CDR1 MDHEN and CDR2 SYDVKM. This clone has a single count.

The V gene is TRBV28, the J gene TRBJ2-2, with 8 bases fitting TRBD1. The TCR originated in a woman older than 75 with acute or convalescent COVID-19. The sample consisted of peripheral blood. DNA of the CDR3: TGTGCCAGCGGATCGGTGGGACAGGTAGACACCGGGGAGCTGTTTTTT. Translation: CASGSVGQVDTGELFF.